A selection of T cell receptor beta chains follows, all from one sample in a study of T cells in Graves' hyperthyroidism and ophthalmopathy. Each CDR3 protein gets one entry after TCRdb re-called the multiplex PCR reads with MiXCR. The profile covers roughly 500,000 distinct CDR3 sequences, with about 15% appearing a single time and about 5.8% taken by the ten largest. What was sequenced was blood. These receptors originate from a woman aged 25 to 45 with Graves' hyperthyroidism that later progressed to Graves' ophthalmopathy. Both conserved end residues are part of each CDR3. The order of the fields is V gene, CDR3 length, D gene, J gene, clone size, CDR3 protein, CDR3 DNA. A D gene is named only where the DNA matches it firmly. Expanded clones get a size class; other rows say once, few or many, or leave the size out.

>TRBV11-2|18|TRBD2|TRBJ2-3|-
CASSLGEGKRWGEYTQYF
TGTGCCAGCAGCTTAGGGGAGGGAAAGCGTTGGGGAGAGTACACGCAGTATTTT
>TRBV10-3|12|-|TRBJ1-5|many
CAIGRLDGPQHF
TGTGCCATCGGACGGTTGGATGGGCCCCAGCATTTT
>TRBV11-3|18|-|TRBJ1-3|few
CASSPKGKGAPSGNTIYF
TGTGCCAGCAGCCCGAAGGGGAAAGGGGCCCCATCTGGAAACACCATATATTTT
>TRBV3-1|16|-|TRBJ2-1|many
CASSQERGSSYNEQFF
TGTGCCAGCAGCCAAGAGAGGGGTAGCTCCTACAATGAGCAGTTCTTC
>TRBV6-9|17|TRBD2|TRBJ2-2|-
CASSYWGLAGGTGELFF
TGTGCCAGCAGTTACTGGGGACTAGCGGGAGGCACCGGGGAGCTGTTTTTT
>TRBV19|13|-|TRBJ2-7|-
CASSIADGGEQYF
TGTGCCAGTAGTATAGCCGATGGGGGCGAGCAGTACTTC
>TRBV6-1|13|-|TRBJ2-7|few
CATVGPSSYEQYF
TGTGCCACCGTCGGGCCGAGCTCCTACGAGCAGTACTTC
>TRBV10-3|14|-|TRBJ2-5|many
CAISEGWGRETQYF
TGTGCCATCAGTGAAGGTTGGGGCAGGGAGACCCAGTACTTC
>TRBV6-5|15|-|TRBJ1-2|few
CASSYSGGAGYGYTF
TGTGCCAGCAGTTACTCTGGGGGGGCTGGCTATGGCTACACCTTC
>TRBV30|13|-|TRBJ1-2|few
CAWSVRRADGYTF
TGTGCCTGGAGTGTACGAAGAGCCGATGGCTACACCTTC
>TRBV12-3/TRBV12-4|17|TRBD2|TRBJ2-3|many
CASSLTLAALSTDTQYF
TGTGCCAGCAGTTTAACCCTAGCGGCCCTTTCCACAGATACGCAGTATTTT
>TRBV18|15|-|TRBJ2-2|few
CASSPKQGESGELFF
TGTGCCAGCTCACCAAAACAGGGTGAATCTGGGGAGCTGTTTTTT
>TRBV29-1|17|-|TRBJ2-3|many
CSVEEERERAETDTQYF
TGCAGCGTTGAAGAGGAACGGGAACGGGCCGAGACAGATACGCAGTATTTT
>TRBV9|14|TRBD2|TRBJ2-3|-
CASSVGDYTDTQYF
TGTGCCAGCAGCGTAGGGGACTACACAGATACGCAGTATTTT
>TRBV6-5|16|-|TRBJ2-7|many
CASSYERRAGSYEQYF
TGTGCCAGCAGTTACGAACGTCGGGCAGGCTCCTACGAGCAGTACTTC
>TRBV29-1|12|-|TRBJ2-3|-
CSAEGGTDTQYF
TGCAGCGCTGAGGGTGGCACAGATACGCAGTATTTT
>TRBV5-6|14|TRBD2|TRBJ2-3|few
CASSRTSSTDTQYF
TGTGCCAGCAGCAGGACTAGCTCCACAGATACGCAGTATTTT
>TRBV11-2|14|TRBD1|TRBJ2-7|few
CASSLGTGLGEQYF
TGTGCCAGCAGCTTGGGGACAGGGCTCGGCGAGCAGTACTTC
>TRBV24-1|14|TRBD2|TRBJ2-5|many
CASGTSRGSETQYF
TGTGCCTCCGGGACTAGTCGGGGGTCAGAGACCCAGTACTTC
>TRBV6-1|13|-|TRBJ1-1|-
CATPKAPNTEAFF
TGTGCCACCCCGAAAGCACCGAACACTGAAGCTTTCTTT
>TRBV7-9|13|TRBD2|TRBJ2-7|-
CASSWAGGDEQYF
TGTGCCAGCAGCTGGGCGGGGGGGGACGAGCAGTACTTC
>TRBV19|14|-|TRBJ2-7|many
CASSMDPAGYEQYF
TGTGCCAGTAGTATGGATCCAGCCGGTTACGAGCAGTACTTC
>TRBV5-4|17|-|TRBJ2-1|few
CASSLARATLLGNEQFF
TGTGCCAGCAGCTTGGCCCGAGCTACCCTCCTGGGCAATGAGCAGTTCTTC
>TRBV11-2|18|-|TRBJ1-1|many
CASSRIFAADGENTEAFF
TGTGCCAGCAGCCGCATCTTCGCGGCGGACGGGGAGAACACTGAAGCTTTCTTT
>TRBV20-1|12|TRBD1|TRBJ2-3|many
CSARGSSDTQYF
TGCAGTGCCAGGGGGAGTTCAGATACGCAGTATTTT